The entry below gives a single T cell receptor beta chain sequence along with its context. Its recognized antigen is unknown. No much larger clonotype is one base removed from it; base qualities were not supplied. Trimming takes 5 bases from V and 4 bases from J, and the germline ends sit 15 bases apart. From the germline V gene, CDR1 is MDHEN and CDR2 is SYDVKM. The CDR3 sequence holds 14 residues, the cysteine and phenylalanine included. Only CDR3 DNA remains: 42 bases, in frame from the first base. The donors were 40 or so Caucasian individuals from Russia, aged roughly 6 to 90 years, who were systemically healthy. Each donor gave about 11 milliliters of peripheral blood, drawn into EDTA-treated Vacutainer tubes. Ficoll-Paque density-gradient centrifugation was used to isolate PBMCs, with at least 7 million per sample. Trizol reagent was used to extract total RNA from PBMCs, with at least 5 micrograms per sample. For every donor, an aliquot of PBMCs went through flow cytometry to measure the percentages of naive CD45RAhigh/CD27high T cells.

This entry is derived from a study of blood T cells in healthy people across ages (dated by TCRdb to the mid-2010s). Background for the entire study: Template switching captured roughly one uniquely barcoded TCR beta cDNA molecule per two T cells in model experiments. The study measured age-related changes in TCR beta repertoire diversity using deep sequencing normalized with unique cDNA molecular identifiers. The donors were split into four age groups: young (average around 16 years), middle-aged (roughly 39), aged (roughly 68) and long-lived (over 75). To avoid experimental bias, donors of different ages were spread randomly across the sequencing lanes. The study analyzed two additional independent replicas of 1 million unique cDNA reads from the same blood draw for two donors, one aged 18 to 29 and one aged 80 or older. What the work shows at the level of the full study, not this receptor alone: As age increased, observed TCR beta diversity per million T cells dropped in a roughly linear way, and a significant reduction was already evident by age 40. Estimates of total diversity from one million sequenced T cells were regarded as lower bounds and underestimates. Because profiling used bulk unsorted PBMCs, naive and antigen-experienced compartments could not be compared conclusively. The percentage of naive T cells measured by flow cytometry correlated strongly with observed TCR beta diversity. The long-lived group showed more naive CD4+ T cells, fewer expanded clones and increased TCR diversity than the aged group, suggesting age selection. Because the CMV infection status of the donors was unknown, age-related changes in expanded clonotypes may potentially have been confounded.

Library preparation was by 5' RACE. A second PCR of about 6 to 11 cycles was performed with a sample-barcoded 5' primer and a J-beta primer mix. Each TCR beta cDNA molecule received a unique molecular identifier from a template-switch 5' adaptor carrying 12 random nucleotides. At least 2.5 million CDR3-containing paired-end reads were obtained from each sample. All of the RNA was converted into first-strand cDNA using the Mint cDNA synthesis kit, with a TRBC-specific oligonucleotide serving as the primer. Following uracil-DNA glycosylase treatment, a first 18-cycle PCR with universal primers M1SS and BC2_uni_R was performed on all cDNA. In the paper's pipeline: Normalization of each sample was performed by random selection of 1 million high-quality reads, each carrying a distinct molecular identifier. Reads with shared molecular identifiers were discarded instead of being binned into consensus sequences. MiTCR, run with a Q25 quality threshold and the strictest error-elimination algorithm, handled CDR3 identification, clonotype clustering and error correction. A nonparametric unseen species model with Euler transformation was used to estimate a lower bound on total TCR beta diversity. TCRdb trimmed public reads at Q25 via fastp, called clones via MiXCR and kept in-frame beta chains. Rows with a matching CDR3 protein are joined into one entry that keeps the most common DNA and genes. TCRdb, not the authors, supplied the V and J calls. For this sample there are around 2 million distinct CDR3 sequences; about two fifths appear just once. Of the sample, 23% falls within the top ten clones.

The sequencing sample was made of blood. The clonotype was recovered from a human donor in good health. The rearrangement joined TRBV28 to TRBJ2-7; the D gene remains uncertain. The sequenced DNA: TGTGCCAGCAGTCCCTCCCCGCTCTGGTACGAGCAGTACTTC. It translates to CASSPSPLWYEQYF.